Given below is one TCR beta chain in context. Its antigen is currently unknown. This CDR3 is built from 17 residues. Germline CDR1 and CDR2: LNHNV and YYDKDF (reference sequence). Trimming removed 1 base at V and 0 bases at J, with 12 bases between. Into CD45RA+ naive and CD45RA-negative memory subsets, the CD4+ cells were split. This sample is drawn from a study of shared clonotypes between healthy human individuals. As for the study in general: There were three CD4 naive, three CD4 memory, two CD8 naive and one CD8 memory plates per donor.

General study points: The rarefaction results pointed to incomplete sorted-subset sequencing despite large depth.

TCRdb's copy holds only in-frame clones and misses some; the assay was immunoSEQ multiplex PCR. The profile shows 2 million to 2.5 million clones, approximately 90% of them singletons. The specimen sequenced was naive CD4+ T cells from PBMCs. Subset described: CD45RA+ positively selected. The TCR comes from a man aged 18 to 30 in good health. Some clones in this sample may be carry-over from other donors' samples. This chain links TRBV15 with TRBJ2-2; D may be TRBD2 (5 bases). This chain's CDR3 is CATSRGWASTNTGELFF. The CDR3 nucleotides are TGTGCCACCAGCAGAGGGTGGGCTAGCACGAACACCGGGGAGCTGTTTTTT.